The 2 T cell receptor beta chains presented below share a single source sample, sequenced in a study of cytomegalovirus exposure and HLA in healthy donors. PCR primers comprised 60 Vbeta and 13 Jbeta primers. Produced via immunoSEQ multiplex PCR; TCRdb's table is partial and in-frame only. The data show 100,000 to 150,000 clones, just over 75% seen once. Sequenced sample: PBMCs. All receptors derive from a woman aged 45 to 65 in good health and CMV-seronegative.

This chain uses TRBV10-3 with TRBJ1-4; 8 nucleotides match TRBD1. Germline V CDR1 and CDR2: ENHRY, SYGVKD. With V trimmed by 6 bases and J by 4 bases, 4 bases remained unmatched. This CDR3 is 14 amino acids long. CDR3 DNA sequence: TGTGCCATCAGCCAGGGGGCCGGTAATGAAAAACTGTTTTTT. It encodes CAISQGAGNEKLFF.

This clone was observed a handful of times. This rearrangement joins TRBV4-3 to TRBJ1-5; D might be TRBD1 (5 bases). The CDR3 contains 17 residues. Germline CDR1 and CDR2: LGHNA and YSLEER. V lost 0 bases and J lost 0, with 12 bases in between. CDR3 in amino acids: CASSQEPPTVSNQPQHF. For the CDR3, the DNA is TGCGCCAGCAGCCAAGAACCCCCGACAGTTAGCAATCAGCCCCAGCATTTT.